These 21 T cell receptor beta chains were sequenced from one sample in a study of CDR3 diversity in severe acne. One entry per CDR3 protein results from TCRdb running MiXCR on the PCR reads. The data hold some 85,000 distinct CDR3 sequences, with around 47% observed a single time. Sequencing was performed on blood. All receptors derive from a male donor with severe acne vulgaris.

This chain links TRBV5-5 with TRBJ1-1; a possible D gene is TRBD1 (5 bases). Trimming removed 1 base from V and 5 bases from J, with 18 bases in between. Germline CDR1 reads SGHKS; CDR2 reads YYEKEE (reference sequence). This CDR3 has 16 amino acids. The CDR3 nucleotides are TGTGCCAGCAGCTTGTGGCAGGGTTTCTCAGGGACTGAAGCTTTCTTT. It codes for CASSLWQGFSGTEAFF. The full variable domain, in which reference TRBV5-5 and TRBJ1-1 provide the parts outside the CDR3, is DAGVTQSPTHLIKTRGQQVTLRCSPISGHKSVSWYQQVLGQGPQFIFQYYEKEERGRGNFPDRFSARQFPNYSSELNVNALLLGDSALYLCASSLWQGFSGTEAFFGQGTRLTVV.

The rearrangement uses TRBV9 and TRBJ1-4, with 7 bases matching TRBD1. CDR1 and CDR2 (germline): SGDLS, YYNGEE. This CDR3 region has 13 residues. J lost 9 bases, V lost 4 bases, and 6 bases had no gene match. CDR3 sequence (DNA): TGTGCCAGCAGCCCGCGGACAGGAAAAAAACTGTTTTTT. Translating gives CASSPRTGKKLFF.

The chain uses TRBV7-6 and TRBJ2-5, with a weak D call TRBD2 (6 bases). The CDR3 has 16 residues. Trimming stripped 5 bases from V and 5 bases from J, with 21 bases between. Looked up from germline, CDR1 is SGHVS and CDR2 is FNYEAQ. DNA of the CDR3: TGTGCCAGCAGCCACATGGGAGGCGGGAATGCGGAGACCCAGTACTTC. Residues: CASSHMGGGNAETQYF.

V usage is TRBV7-8 and J usage is TRBJ1-1; 7 bases match TRBD1. The CDR3 has 15 residues. CDR1 SGHVS and CDR2 FQNEAQ come from the germline V gene. V lost 3 bases, J lost 3 bases, and 7 bases stayed unmatched. The DNA of the CDR3 is TGTGCCAGCAGCTTTTTTACAGGGGATGACACTGAAGCTTTCTTT. It yields the protein CASSFFTGDDTEAFF.

V gene TRBV11-2 combines with J gene TRBJ2-7; D gene uncertain. The V gene lost 5 bases and the J gene lost 5 bases, with 13 bases spanning the gap. CDR1 is SGHAT and CDR2 is FQNNGV in the germline V gene. This CDR3 comprises 13 residues. CDR3 loop: CASSVGRPNEQYF. The DNA of the CDR3 is TGTGCCAGCAGCGTCGGACGTCCCAACGAGCAGTACTTC.

The chain uses TRBV20-1 and TRBJ1-1, with unresolved D. The ends were cut back, 0 bases at V and 4 bases at J, with 12 bases in the middle. Germline values: CDR1 DFQATT, CDR2 SNEGSKA (reference sequence). This CDR3 has 14 residues. The CDR3 nucleotides read TGCAGTGCTAGAGATTCGGGCTTTTTCACTGAAGCTTTCTTT. Amino acid sequence: CSARDSGFFTEAFF.

There are many counts of this clonotype. The rearrangement joins TRBV20-1 to TRBJ2-7, with D tentatively TRBD1 (5 bases). The CDR3 loop spans 16 amino acids. Trimming shortened V by 0 bases and J by 3 bases, and 18 bases separated the two germline ends. CDR1 is DFQATT and CDR2 is SNEGSKA in the germline V gene (reference sequence). This CDR3 reads CSARDQASGLYYEQYF. In nucleotides, the CDR3 is TGCAGTGCTAGAGATCAGGCGTCAGGGTTGTACTACGAGCAGTACTTC.

On this clonotype itself: A read error is possible here, since a much larger clone lies one base away. The V and J genes are TRBV6-4 and TRBJ2-1; 11 bases align to TRBD2. Germline V gives CDR1 MRHNA, CDR2 SNTAGT. The CDR3 has 15 residues. The chain's CDR3 is CACSDSLAGANEQFF. CDR3 in DNA: TGTGCCTGCAGTGACTCACTAGCGGGAGCCAATGAGCAGTTCTTC.

The chain employs TRBV7-9 and TRBJ2-6; possible D gene TRBD1, 5 bases. From germline, CDR1 is SEHNR and CDR2 FQNEAQ (reference sequence). With 4 bases removed from V and 1 base from J, the gap between germline ends came to 14 bases. The CDR3 runs 17 residues. The CDR3 DNA reads as TGTGCCAGCAGCTCGGACAAGTCCAGATCTGGGGCCAACGTCCTGACTTTC. This encodes CASSSDKSRSGANVLTF.

This clonotype was seen a handful of times. This chain joins TRBV5-5 and TRBJ1-5, with no clear D. Trimming shortened V by 5 bases and J by 0 bases, and 9 bases separated the two germline ends. CDR3 length: 14 amino acids. In germline, CDR1 is SGHKS, CDR2 YYEKEE (reference sequence). CDR3 sequence reads: CASSSHYSNQPQHF. CDR3 DNA sequence: TGTGCCAGCAGTTCCCATTATAGCAATCAGCCCCAGCATTTT.

This clonotype was seen at least ten times. The CDR3 DNA reads TGCGCCAGCAGCTTTAACAGGGGGCGCAGCTATGGCTACACCTTC. It specifies CASSFNRGRSYGYTF. This chain uses TRBV5-1 with TRBJ1-2; TRBD1 aligns across 9 bases. Germline lookup yields CDR1 SGHRS and CDR2 YFSETQ. The CDR3 length is 15 residues. V was pared by 2 bases and J by 4 bases, with 6 bases of the junction left unmatched.

This clonotype was found once. Given the absence of the conserved phenylalanine or tryptophan at the CDR3 end, a read error is likely. The chain's CDR3 is CSARDGGASGNTIYL. CDR3 DNA: TGCAGTGCTAGAGATGGGGGGGCGTCTGGAAACACCATATATCTT. The V and J genes are TRBV20-1 and TRBJ1-3, with a possible D match to TRBD1 (6 bases). V was clipped by 0 bases and J by 1 base, with 10 bases between them. This CDR3 is 15 amino acids long. Germline CDR1 is DFQATT and CDR2 is SNEGSKA (reference sequence).

For this clonotype: It may be a read error: a sequence one base away is much more abundant. The chain carries TRBV7-9 and TRBJ2-5, with 7 bases matching TRBD2. Germline CDR1 SEHNR, CDR2 FQNEAQ (reference sequence). The CDR3 contains 16 residues. CDR3 coding DNA: TGTGCCAGCAGCTCCTGGGGTAGCGGGCACCAAGAGACCCAGCACTTC. It translates to CASSSWGSGHQETQHF.

A remark on this clonotype: A read error may produce the germline difference seen at one junction end. This chain links TRBV7-2 with TRBJ2-5, with 10 bases aligning to TRBD2. CDR3 size: 16 residues. In germline, CDR1 is SGHTA, CDR2 FQGNSA. CDR3 sequence: CASSSFSGRRPETQYF. CDR3 bases: TGCGCCAGCAGCTCATTTAGCGGGAGGAGGCCAGAGACCCAGTACTTC.

The chain combines TRBV9 with TRBJ2-2; possibly TRBD1 for D (6 bases). Trimming took off 4 bases at V and 5 bases at J, with 18 bases between the two ends. Germline V CDR1 and CDR2: SGDLS, YYNGEE. This CDR3 region has 16 residues. The CDR3 loop is CASSPTQSTGTGELFF. CDR3 DNA sequence: TGTGCCAGCAGCCCTACCCAGTCCACAGGGACCGGGGAGCTGTTTTTT.

The chain employs TRBV15 and TRBJ1-2; D not resolved. Germline CDR1 and CDR2: LNHNV and YYDKDF (reference sequence). The length of the CDR3 is 16 residues. Trimming removed 0 bases from V and 0 bases from J, with 11 bases in between. CDR3: CATSRDSRTANYGYTF. CDR3 in DNA: TGTGCCACCAGCAGAGATAGTAGAACTGCTAACTATGGCTACACCTTC.

The rearrangement links TRBV20-1 to TRBJ2-1; 7 bases align to TRBD2. V dropped 6 bases and J dropped 6; count of bases not matched to a gene: 8. The germline V gene encodes CDR1 DFQATT and CDR2 SNEGSKA (reference sequence). The CDR3 contains 13 residues. In DNA, the CDR3 is TGCAGTGCGTTCGCTAGCGGAGGCAATGAGCAGTTCTTC. Amino acid sequence: CSAFASGGNEQFF.

This clonotype is a singleton in its sample. The V and J genes are TRBV11-3 and TRBJ2-2; 14 bases map to TRBD2. V gave up 5 bases and J gave up 6 bases; unmatched junction bases: 14. The germline gives CDR1 SGHNT, CDR2 YENEEA. CDR3 length equals 19 residues. The CDR3 sequence: CASSPGTSGSMGPAGELFF. The CDR3 DNA sequence: TGTGCCAGCAGCCCAGGGACTAGCGGGAGTATGGGCCCCGCCGGGGAGCTGTTTTTT.

Ten or more counts support this clonotype. The gene calls are TRBV5-1 and TRBJ2-1; 9 positions match TRBD1. CDR3 length equals 16 residues. Germline values: CDR1 SGHRS, CDR2 YFSETQ. Germline trimming cut 2 bases from V and 2 bases from J; bases unmatched to any gene: 5. In DNA, the CDR3 is TGCGCCAGCAGCTTTATGACAGGGGGACCCTACAATGAGCAGTTCTTC. Protein product: CASSFMTGGPYNEQFF.

This chain links TRBV20-1 with TRBJ1-1; TRBD1 matches 8 bases. Germline V gives CDR1 DFQATT, CDR2 SNEGSKA (reference sequence). This CDR3 is built from 14 residues. With 1 base clipped from V and 1 base from J, the junction kept 2 bases outside the gene matches. In DNA, the CDR3 is TGCAGTGCTAGAGGGGACAGGCAGAACACTGAAGCTTTCTTT. It is translated as CSARGDRQNTEAFF.

The table lists this clonotype with many counts. The rearrangement uses TRBV10-3 and TRBJ2-7; D possibly uses TRBD1 or TRBD2 (5 bases each). Germline V lookup: CDR1 ENHRY, CDR2 SYGVKD. V was pared by 8 bases and J by 7 bases, with 15 bases between. The CDR3 runs to 12 residues. Here the CDR3 DNA reads TGTGCCATCGGGACGCTAGGTTGGGAGCAGTACTTC. This sequence encodes CAIGTLGWEQYF.